The clone carrying this T cell receptor (beta chain) was recorded many times. What it binds is unknown. Construction of TCR beta libraries relied on iRepertoire HTBI primers and on Arm-PCR targeting CDR3 regions. TCRdb re-analysed the multiplex PCR reads in MiXCR, keeping a single row per CDR3 protein. The top ten clones hold 38% of a sample with about 300,000 distinct CDR3 sequences, about 20% of them seen once. Trimming took 7 bases from V and 4 from J, leaving 19 bases between them. Per the germline V gene, CDR1 is MDHEN and CDR2 is SYDVKM. The CDR3 sequence is 15 residues long. This entry comes from a study of regulatory T cells in long-lasting Graves disease. General study points: Segments TRBV28, TRBJ1-2 and TRBJ2-5 showed preferential usage in persistent disease.

The time point was: newly diagnosed GD, antithyroid drugs for less than 3 months. The TCR library was made from RNA that had been extracted from PBMCs in TRIzol. Graves' disease was diagnosed by American Thyroid Association guidelines. As collected, the peripheral blood samples measured 7 to 9.5 milliliters each and went into EDTA tubes. J is TRBJ1-1 and V is TRBV28, with D possibly matching TRBD1 (5 bases). Sample: peripheral blood mononuclear cells (PBMCs), taken at new diagnosis, from a patient treated with antithyroid drugs. This sequence was found in a female donor with Graves disease. The DNA for the CDR3 is TGTGCCAGCACCCCAATGGGGGGGGGAGTCACTGAAGCTTTCTTT. Translated: CASTPMGGGVTEAFF.